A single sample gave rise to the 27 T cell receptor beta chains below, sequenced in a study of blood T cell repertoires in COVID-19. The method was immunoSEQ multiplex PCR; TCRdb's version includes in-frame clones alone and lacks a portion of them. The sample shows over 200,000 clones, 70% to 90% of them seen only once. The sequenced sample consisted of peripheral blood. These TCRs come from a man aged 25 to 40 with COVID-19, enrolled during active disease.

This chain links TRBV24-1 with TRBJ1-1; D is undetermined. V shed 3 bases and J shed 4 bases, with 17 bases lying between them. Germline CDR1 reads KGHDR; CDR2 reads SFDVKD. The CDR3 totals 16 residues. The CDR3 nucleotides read TGTGCCACCAGTGATACCGACACCCTCGGTGGCACTGAAGCTTTCTTT. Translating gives CATSDTDTLGGTEAFF.

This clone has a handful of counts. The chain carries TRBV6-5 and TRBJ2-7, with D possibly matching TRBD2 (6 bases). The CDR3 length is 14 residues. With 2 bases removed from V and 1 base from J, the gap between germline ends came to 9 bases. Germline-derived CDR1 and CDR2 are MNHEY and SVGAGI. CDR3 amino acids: CASSYRDLSYEQYF. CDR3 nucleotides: TGTGCCAGCAGTTACAGGGACTTATCCTACGAGCAGTACTTC.

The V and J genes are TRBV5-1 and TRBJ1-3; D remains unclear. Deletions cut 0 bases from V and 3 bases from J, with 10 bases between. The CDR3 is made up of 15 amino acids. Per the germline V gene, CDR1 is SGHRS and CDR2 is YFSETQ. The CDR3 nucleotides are TGCGCCAGCAGCTTGGCCTCAGGTCATGGAAACACCATATATTTT. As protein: CASSLASGHGNTIYF.

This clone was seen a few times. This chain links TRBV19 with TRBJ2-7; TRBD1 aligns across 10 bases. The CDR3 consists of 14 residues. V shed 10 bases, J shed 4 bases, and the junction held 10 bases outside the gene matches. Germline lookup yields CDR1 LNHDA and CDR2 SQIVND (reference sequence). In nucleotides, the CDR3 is TGTGCCACCGCAGGCCGGGACAGGGGTTACGAGCAGTACTTC. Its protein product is CATAGRDRGYEQYF.

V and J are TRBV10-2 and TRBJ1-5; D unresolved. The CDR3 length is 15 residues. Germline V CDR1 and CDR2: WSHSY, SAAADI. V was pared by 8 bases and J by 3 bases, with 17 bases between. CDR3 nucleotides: TGCGCCAGCCGGGATGAGCAGGCTCACAATCAGCCCCAGCATTTT. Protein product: CASRDEQAHNQPQHF.

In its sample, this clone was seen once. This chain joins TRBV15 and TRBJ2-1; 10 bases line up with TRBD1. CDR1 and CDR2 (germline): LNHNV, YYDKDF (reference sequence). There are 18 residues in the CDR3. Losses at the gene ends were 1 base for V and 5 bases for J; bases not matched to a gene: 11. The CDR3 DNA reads TGTGCCACCAGCAGAGTCCCGGTGGGACAGGGGACAGACAATGAGCAGTTCTTC. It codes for CATSRVPVGQGTDNEQFF.

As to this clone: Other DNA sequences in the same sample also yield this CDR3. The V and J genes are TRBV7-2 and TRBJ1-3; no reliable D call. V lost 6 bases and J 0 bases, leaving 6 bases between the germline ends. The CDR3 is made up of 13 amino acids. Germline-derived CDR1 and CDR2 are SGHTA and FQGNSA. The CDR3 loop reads CASRLSSGNTIYF. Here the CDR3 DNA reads TGTGCCAGCAGACTTTCCTCTGGAAACACCATATATTTT.

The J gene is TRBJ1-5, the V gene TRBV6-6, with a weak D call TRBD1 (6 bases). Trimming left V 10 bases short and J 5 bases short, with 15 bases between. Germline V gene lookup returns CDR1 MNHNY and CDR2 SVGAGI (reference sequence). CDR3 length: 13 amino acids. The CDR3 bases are TGTGCCACCCACGGGACAAATCATCAGCCCCAGCATTTT. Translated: CATHGTNHQPQHF.

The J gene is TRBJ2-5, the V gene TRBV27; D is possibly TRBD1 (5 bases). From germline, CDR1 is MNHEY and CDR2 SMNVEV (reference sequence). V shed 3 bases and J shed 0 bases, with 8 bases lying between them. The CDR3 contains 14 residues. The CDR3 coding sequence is TGTGCCAGCAGTTTTCAGGGCTACCAAGAGACCCAGTACTTC. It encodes CASSFQGYQETQYF.

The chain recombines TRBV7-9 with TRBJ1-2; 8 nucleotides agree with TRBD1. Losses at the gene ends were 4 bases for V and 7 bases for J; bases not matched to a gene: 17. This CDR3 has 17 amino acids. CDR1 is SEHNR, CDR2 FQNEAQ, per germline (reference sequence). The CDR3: CASSSVGQGNPFGGYTF. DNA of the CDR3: TGTGCCAGCAGCTCCGTCGGACAGGGTAATCCCTTTGGTGGCTACACCTTC.

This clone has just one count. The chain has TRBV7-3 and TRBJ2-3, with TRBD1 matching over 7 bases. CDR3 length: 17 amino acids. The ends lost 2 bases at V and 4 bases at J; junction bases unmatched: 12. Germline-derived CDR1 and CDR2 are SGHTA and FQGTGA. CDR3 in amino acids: CASSLAPTGALADTQYF. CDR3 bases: TGTGCCAGCAGCTTAGCTCCCACAGGGGCCCTCGCAGATACGCAGTATTTT.

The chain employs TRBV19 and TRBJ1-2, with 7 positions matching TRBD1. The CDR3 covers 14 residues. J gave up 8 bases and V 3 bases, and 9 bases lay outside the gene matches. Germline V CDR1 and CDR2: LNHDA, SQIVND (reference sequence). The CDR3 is CASSILAGGIGYTF. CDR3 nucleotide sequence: TGTGCCAGTAGTATTTTGGCAGGGGGGATCGGCTACACCTTC.

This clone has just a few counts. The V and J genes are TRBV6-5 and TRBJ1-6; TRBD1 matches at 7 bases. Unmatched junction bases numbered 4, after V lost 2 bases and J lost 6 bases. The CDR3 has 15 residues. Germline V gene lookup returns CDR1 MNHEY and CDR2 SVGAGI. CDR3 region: CASSYVKGANSPLHF. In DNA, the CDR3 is TGTGCCAGCAGTTACGTGAAGGGGGCTAATTCACCCCTCCACTTT.

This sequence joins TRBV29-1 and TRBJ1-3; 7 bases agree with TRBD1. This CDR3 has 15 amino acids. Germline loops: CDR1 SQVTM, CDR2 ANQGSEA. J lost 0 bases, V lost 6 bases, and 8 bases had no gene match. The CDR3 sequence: CSVTGPWDSGNTIYF. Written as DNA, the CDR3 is TGCAGCGTGACAGGGCCCTGGGACTCTGGAAACACCATATATTTT.

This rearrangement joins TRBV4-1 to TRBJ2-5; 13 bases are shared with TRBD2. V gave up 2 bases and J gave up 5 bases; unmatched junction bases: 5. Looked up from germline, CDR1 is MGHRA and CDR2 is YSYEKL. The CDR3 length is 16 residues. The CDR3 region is CASSQPLAGGRETQYF. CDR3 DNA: TGCGCCAGCAGCCAACCACTAGCGGGGGGGCGTGAGACCCAGTACTTC.

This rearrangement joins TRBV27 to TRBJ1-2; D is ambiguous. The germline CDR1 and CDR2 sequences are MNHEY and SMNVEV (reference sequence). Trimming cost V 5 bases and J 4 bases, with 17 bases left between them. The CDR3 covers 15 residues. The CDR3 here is CASSVEQQPIYGYTF. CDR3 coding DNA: TGTGCCAGCAGTGTGGAACAGCAACCCATCTATGGCTACACCTTC.

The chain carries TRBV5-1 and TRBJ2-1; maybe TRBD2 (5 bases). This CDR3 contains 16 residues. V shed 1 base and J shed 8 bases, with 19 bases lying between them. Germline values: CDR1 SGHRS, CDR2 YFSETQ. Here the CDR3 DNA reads TGCGCCAGCAGCTTGAATGGGGAGTTTACTATCGATGAGCAGTTCTTC. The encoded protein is CASSLNGEFTIDEQFF.

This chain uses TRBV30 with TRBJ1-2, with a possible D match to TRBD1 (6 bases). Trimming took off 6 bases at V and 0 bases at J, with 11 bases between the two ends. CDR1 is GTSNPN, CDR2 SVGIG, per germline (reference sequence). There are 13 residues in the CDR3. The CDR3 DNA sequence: TGTGCCTGCGTGGACAGTCCTAACTATGGCTACACCTTC. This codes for CACVDSPNYGYTF.

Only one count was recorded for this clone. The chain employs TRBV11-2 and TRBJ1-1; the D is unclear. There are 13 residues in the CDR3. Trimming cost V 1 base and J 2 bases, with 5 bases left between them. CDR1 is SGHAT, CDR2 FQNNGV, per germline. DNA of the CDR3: TGTGCCAGCAGCTTAGCCCTCAACACTGAAGCTTTCTTT. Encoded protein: CASSLALNTEAFF.

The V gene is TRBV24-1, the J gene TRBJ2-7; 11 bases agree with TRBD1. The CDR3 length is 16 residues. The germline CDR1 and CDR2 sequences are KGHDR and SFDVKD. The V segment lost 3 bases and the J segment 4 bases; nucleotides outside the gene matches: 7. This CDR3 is CATSDPSGTGGYEQYF. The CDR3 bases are TGTGCCACCAGTGATCCTTCCGGGACAGGGGGGTACGAGCAGTACTTC.

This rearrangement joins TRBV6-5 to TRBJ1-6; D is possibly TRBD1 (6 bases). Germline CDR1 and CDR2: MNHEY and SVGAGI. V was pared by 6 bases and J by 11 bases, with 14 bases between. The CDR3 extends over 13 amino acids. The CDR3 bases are TGTGCCAGCAGAACCCCGACAGGAACACCCCTCCACTTT. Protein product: CASRTPTGTPLHF.

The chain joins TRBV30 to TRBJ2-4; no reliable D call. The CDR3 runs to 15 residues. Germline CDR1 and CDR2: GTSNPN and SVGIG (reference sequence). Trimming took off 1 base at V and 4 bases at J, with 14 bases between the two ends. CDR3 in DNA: TGTGCCTGGAGTGAGGAGCTAGTAGGAAAAAACATTCAGTACTTC. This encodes CAWSEELVGKNIQYF.

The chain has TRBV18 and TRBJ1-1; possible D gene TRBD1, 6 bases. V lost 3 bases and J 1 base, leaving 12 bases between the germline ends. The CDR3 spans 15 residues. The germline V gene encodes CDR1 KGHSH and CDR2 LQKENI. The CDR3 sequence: CASSPPTGGNTEAFF. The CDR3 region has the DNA TGTGCCAGCTCACCCCCGACAGGTGGGAACACTGAAGCTTTCTTT.

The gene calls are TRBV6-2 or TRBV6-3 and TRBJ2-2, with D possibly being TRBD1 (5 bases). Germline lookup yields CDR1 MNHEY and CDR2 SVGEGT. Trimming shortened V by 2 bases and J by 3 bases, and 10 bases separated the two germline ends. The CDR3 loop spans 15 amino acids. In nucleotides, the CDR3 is TGTGCCAGCAGTTACAGGGGCGCTGACACCGGGGAGCTGTTTTTT. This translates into CASSYRGADTGELFF.

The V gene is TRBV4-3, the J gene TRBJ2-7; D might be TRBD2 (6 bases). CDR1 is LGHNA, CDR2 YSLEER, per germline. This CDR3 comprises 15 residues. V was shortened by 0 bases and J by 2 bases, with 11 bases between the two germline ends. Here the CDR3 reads CASSQDAAGPYEQYF. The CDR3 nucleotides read TGCGCCAGCAGCCAAGATGCGGCGGGGCCCTACGAGCAGTACTTC.

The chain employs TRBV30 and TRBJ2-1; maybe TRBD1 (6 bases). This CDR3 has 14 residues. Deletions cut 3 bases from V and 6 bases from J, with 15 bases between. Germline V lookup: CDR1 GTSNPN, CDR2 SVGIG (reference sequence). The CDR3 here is CAWRKAGAINEQFF. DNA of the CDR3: TGTGCCTGGAGAAAGGCAGGGGCAATCAATGAGCAGTTCTTC.

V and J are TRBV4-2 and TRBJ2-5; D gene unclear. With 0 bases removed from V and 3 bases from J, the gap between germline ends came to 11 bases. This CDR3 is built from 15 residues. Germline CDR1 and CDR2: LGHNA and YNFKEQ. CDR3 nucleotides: TGTGCCAGCAGCCAAGATCTTGGCAGGAAAGAGACCCAGTACTTC. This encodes CASSQDLGRKETQYF.